This TCR beta chain was observed in a study of T cell changes during pregnancy in multiple sclerosis. This clone has just a few counts. The CDR3 runs to 12 residues. Germline CDR1 reads SGDLS; CDR2 reads YYNGEE. The ends were cut back, 3 bases at V and 5 bases at J, with 8 bases in the middle. Assay used: immunoSEQ multiplex PCR; TCRdb lists only in-frame clones, some missing. This sample yields about 28,000 clones, of which 85% to 90% are seen a single time; 0.8% belongs to the top ten. V and J are TRBV9 and TRBJ1-1, with a weak D call TRBD1 (6 bases). The TCR comes from a female donor with multiple sclerosis, enrolled in a pregnancy study. This specimen was CD4+ T cells from peripheral blood mononuclear cells, taken in the second trimester of pregnancy. CDR3 DNA: TGTGCCAGCAGCGGCAGGGGAACTGAAGCTTTCTTT. This translates into CASSGRGTEAFF.